The T cell receptor beta chain described here comes from a study of T-cell reconstitution after alpha-beta-depleted transplantation in children. Overall study findings and caveats: Alpha-beta T cells about two months after transplant reportedly derived from several hundred expanded graft clones. Diversity and T-cell counts at one year after transplant derived mostly from new T cells. TCRbeta diversity was high at day 60 in some patients (a result of surviving recipient T cells and thymic progenitors).

Unique molecular identifiers were incorporated during preparation of the TCRbeta library. TCRdb reprocessed the PCR reads via MiXCR and lists one record per CDR3 protein. The sample lists about a million distinct CDR3 sequences, about 29% occurring once. Germline V lookup: CDR1 MNHNS, CDR2 SASEGT. V gave up 6 bases and J gave up 4 bases; unmatched junction bases: 10. This CDR3 contains 16 residues. Concerning this clonotype itself: What it binds is unknown.

Source: PBMCs, mostly from graft donor cells, taken 360 days after TCRalphabeta/CD19-depleted stem cell transplant. The receptor comes from a boy less than two years old who had a stem cell transplant for SCID, so the T cells may come from the graft donor. The chain uses TRBV6-1 and TRBJ2-2; TRBD2 aligns across 8 bases. DNA for the CDR3: TGTGCCAGCAGCCCCCCCGGAGCGGGGGTCACCGGGGAGCTGTTTTTT. Protein: CASSPPGAGVTGELFF.